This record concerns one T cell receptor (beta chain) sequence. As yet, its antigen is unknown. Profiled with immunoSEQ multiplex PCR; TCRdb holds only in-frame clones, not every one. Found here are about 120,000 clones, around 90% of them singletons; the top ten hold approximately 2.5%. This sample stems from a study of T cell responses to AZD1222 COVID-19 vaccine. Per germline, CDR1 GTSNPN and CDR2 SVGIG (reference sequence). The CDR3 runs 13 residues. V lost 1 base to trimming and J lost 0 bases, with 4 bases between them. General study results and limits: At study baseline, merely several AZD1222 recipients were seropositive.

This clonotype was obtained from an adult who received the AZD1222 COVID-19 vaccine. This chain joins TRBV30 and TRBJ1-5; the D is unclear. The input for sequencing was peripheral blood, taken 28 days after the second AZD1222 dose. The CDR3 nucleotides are TGTGCCTGGAGTGGGGGTAGCAATCAGCCCCAGCATTTT. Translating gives CAWSGGSNQPQHF.